There are a few counts of the clone carrying this T cell receptor (beta chain). The CDR3 has 16 amino acids. Germline V gene lookup returns CDR1 SGHDN and CDR2 FVKESK. V shed 4 bases, J shed 3 bases, and the junction held 9 bases outside the gene matches. This record comes from a study of identical twins. A single record per CDR3 protein comes from TCRdb applying MiXCR to the 5' RACE reads. The sample records 600,000 to 850,000 distinct CDR3 sequences, around a sixth being singletons. These same data were also listed under a study on T cells expressing NK-cell markers. That work adds: In a group of roughly 6 donors, dominant NKG2C+ clonotypes represented roughly 1.0-8% of CD8+ T cells. In a few donors, dominant clonotypes made up roughly 28.3-65% of CD3+CD56-NKG2C+ cells.

The TCR comes from a woman between 18 and 29 years old in good health. The chain combines TRBV14 with TRBJ2-7; 10 bases fit TRBD1. The sample taken for sequencing was PBMCs. The CDR3 protein is CASSLRETGGFYEQYF. The CDR3, as DNA: TGTGCCAGCAGCCTTCGAGAGACAGGGGGCTTCTACGAGCAGTACTTC.